This TCR beta chain emerged from a study of T-cell memory formation after mild COVID-19. Looking at the study overall: TCR clusters were mostly donor specific. Study results and caveats: Pre-infection memory carried some responding clones, suggesting that cross-reactive memory joined.

CDR1 is MNHNY and CDR2 is SVGAGI in the germline V gene (reference sequence). The CDR3 totals 14 residues. V trimming: 8 bases; J trimming: 11 bases; junction bases outside the gene matches: 14. TCRdb itself ran the 5' RACE reads through MiXCR, one entry per CDR3 protein. This repertoire shows around 340,000 distinct CDR3 sequences, roughly 13% found once; its top ten account for 20% to 25%. Points on this clonotype: Its cognate antigen is unknown.

The rearrangement links TRBV6-6 to TRBJ2-3; the match to TRBD1 covers 9 bases. The receptor was derived from a man between 18 and 29 years old who had mild COVID-19 (a few samples of this study predate the infection). Cell type and time point are not known. Sequenced material: PBMCs or a T cell subset sorted from them (not recorded which). The CDR3 loop reads CASGLTGTGSGQYF. CDR3 DNA: TGTGCCAGCGGACTCACCGGGACAGGGAGTGGGCAGTATTTT.